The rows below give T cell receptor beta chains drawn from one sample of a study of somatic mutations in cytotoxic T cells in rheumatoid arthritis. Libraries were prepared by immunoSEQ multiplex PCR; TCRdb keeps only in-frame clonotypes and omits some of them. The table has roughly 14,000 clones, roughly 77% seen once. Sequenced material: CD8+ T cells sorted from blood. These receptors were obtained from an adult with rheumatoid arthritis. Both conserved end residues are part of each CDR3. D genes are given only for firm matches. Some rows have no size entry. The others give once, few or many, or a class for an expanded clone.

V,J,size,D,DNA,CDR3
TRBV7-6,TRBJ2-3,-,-,TGTGCCAGCAGCTTAGCGAGGAGCACAGATACGCAGTATTTT,CASSLARSTDTQYF
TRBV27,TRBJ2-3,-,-,TGTGCCAGCACTTTCCTGCCTCTCGGCACGCAGTATTTT,CASTFLPLGTQYF
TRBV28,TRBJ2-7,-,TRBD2,TGTGCCAGCAGTTCGAGCGGGAGCCCATCCTACGAGCAGTACTTC,CASSSSGSPSYEQYF
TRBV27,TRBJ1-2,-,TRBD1,TGTGCCACCCAAAGAGCAGGGGGCGGCTATGGCTACACCTTC,CATQRAGGGYGYTF
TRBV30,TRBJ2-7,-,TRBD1,TGTGCCTGGGACGACAGGGGAAGATCCTCCTACGAGCAGTACTTC,CAWDDRGRSSYEQYF
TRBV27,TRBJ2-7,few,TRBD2,TGTGCCAGCAGTCCATTTAGCGGGGGTTACCTATACGAGCAGTACTTC,CASSPFSGGYLYEQYF
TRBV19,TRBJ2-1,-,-,TGTGCCAGTAGTCCATGGACAGTCTACAATGAGCAGTTCTTC,CASSPWTVYNEQFF
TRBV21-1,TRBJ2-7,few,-,TGTGCCAGCAGCAAAGGGTCTGACCACGAGCAGTACTTC,CASSKGSDHEQYF
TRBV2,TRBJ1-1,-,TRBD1,TGTGCCAGCAGTGAACCAGGGGGCGATGGTGAAGCTTTCTTT,CASSEPGGDGEAFF
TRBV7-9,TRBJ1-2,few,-,TGTGCCAGCAGTGTCGGACAGAGTTATGGCTACACCTTC,CASSVGQSYGYTF
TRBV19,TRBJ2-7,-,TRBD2,TGTGCCAGTAGTATAGCCCCTCTACTAGCGGGCACGAGGAACGAGCAGTACTTC,CASSIAPLLAGTRNEQYF
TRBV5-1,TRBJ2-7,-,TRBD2,TGCGCCAGCAGCTTCGGGACTAGCGGAGATTCCTACGAGCAGTACTTC,CASSFGTSGDSYEQYF
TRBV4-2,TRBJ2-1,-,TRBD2,TGTGCCAGCAGCTGGCGGGGGGGCCTCGGGGAACGTAATGAGCAGTTCTTC,CASSWRGGLGERNEQFF